The next 13 T cell receptor beta chains were all read from a single sample in a study of blood T cell repertoires in COVID-19. Measured with immunoSEQ multiplex PCR; TCRdb has only the in-frame clones, and not every one. The sample lists about 90,000 clones; roughly 87% were seen once. Sequencing was done on a sample of peripheral blood. The receptors here all came from a male donor with acute or convalescent COVID-19.

This chain links TRBV18 with TRBJ1-1, with 9 bases aligning to TRBD1. The CDR3 runs to 14 residues. CDR1 is KGHSH, CDR2 LQKENI, per germline. Unmatched junction bases numbered 5, after V lost 5 bases and J lost 4 bases. CDR3 loop: CASSTYRGRTEAFF. Written as DNA, the CDR3 is TGTGCCAGCTCAACCTACAGGGGGCGCACTGAAGCTTTCTTT.

The V gene is TRBV13, the J gene TRBJ2-3; a possible D gene is TRBD1 (5 bases). The germline V gene has CDR1 PRHDT and CDR2 FYEKMQ (reference sequence). The CDR3 is made up of 16 amino acids. V lost 5 bases and J 1 base, leaving 16 bases between the germline ends. CDR3 in amino acids: CASSQGALFGTDTQYF. CDR3 in DNA: TGTGCCAGCAGCCAAGGGGCGTTGTTTGGCACAGATACGCAGTATTTT.

V usage is TRBV6-1 and J usage is TRBJ1-5, with D possibly matching TRBD1 (6 bases). The CDR3 loop spans 15 amino acids. Trimming removed 0 bases from V and 7 bases from J, with 13 bases in between. From germline, CDR1 is MNHNS and CDR2 SASEGT. Here the CDR3 DNA reads TGTGCCAGCAGTGAAGCGACTTCAAGGGGGCAGCCCCAGCATTTT. Its protein product is CASSEATSRGQPQHF.

The CDR3 DNA reads as TGTGCCTGGAGTGTCGTGCGGGGGGGCACAGATACGCAGTATTTT. It yields the protein CAWSVVRGGTDTQYF. The J gene is TRBJ2-3, the V gene TRBV30; 8 bases fit TRBD2. The CDR3 runs to 15 residues. Germline loops: CDR1 GTSNPN, CDR2 SVGIG (reference sequence). The trim removed 0 bases at V and 1 base at J, leaving 3 bases unmatched.

The chain employs TRBV19 and TRBJ1-4; possible D gene TRBD1, 6 bases. Germline assignment: CDR1 LNHDA and CDR2 SQIVND (reference sequence). The V gene lost 8 bases and the J gene lost 5 bases, with 18 bases spanning the gap. The CDR3 covers 15 residues. This CDR3 is CASWDTADLNEKLFF. In DNA, the CDR3 is TGTGCCAGTTGGGACACCGCCGACCTAAATGAAAAACTGTTTTTT.

This chain links TRBV28 with TRBJ1-1; 8 bases align to TRBD1. Germline V gene sequence: CDR1 MDHEN, CDR2 SYDVKM. V dropped 3 bases and J dropped 0; count of bases not matched to a gene: 9. The CDR3 totals 17 residues. CDR3: CASSLSRQGWMNTEAFF. DNA for the CDR3: TGTGCCAGCAGTTTGAGCCGACAGGGGTGGATGAACACTGAAGCTTTCTTT.

The CDR3 region is CASSGTSAFGELFF. In DNA form, the CDR3 reads TGTGCCAGCTCCGGGACTAGCGCCTTCGGGGAGCTGTTTTTT. The chain couples TRBV6-6 to TRBJ2-2; 10 positions agree with TRBD2. The germline V gene encodes CDR1 MNHNY and CDR2 SVGAGI (reference sequence). There are 14 residues in the CDR3. Unmatched junction bases numbered 7, after V lost 8 bases and J lost 7 bases.

The rearrangement links TRBV21-1 to TRBJ1-5. TRBV21-1 is described as a pseudogene. This CDR3 is 14 amino acids long. This CDR3 reads CASSSLAGDQPQHF. The DNA of the CDR3 is TGTGCCAGCAGCTCCCTTGCGGGGGATCAGCCCCAGCATTTT.

The chain couples TRBV3-1 (or the pseudogene TRBV3-2) to TRBJ1-3; TRBD1 agrees at 7 bases. The CDR3 is made up of 15 amino acids. V lost 4 bases to trimming and J lost 0 bases; unmatched junction nucleotides: 3. Germline-derived CDR1 and CDR2 are LGHDT and YNNKEL (reference sequence). Here the CDR3 reads CASSPGQTSGNTIYF. The DNA for the CDR3 is TGTGCCAGCAGCCCGGGACAGACCTCTGGAAACACCATATATTTT.

The chain recombines TRBV6-5 with TRBJ1-4; D may be TRBD1 (6 bases). Germline V CDR1 and CDR2: MNHEY, SVGAGI. The length of the CDR3 is 15 residues. Trimming pared 4 bases from V and 4 bases from J, leaving 13 bases between. The CDR3 sequence: CASSSRTAYNEKLFF. The CDR3 DNA reads TGTGCCAGCAGTTCCCGGACAGCCTATAATGAAAAACTGTTTTTT.

The count of this clone is one. The chain carries TRBV28 and TRBJ1-6; TRBD1 matches 9 bases. The CDR3 consists of 15 residues. The V gene's germline CDR1 is MDHEN and CDR2 SYDVKM. J lost 8 bases, V lost 6 bases, and 8 bases had no gene match. For the CDR3, the DNA is TGTGCCAGCAGCCGACAGGGGGGTGAGGATTCACCCCTCCACTTT. Translated, it gives CASSRQGGEDSPLHF.

V and J are TRBV18 and TRBJ2-7; D is uncertain. CDR3 length equals 12 residues. V was clipped by 6 bases and J by 5 bases, with 11 bases between them. The germline V gene encodes CDR1 KGHSH and CDR2 LQKENI. CDR3 protein: CASSLTENEQYF. The CDR3 DNA sequence: TGTGCCAGCTCGCTTACAGAAAACGAGCAGTACTTC. The full variable domain, its missing parts supplied by reference TRBV18 and TRBJ2-7, is NAGVMQNPRHLVRRRGQEARLRCSPMKGHSHVYWYRQLPEEGLKFMVYLQKENIIDESGMPKERFSAEFPKEGPSILRIQQVVRGDSAAYFCASSLTENEQYFGPGTRLTVT.

The V and J genes are TRBV19 and TRBJ1-1; possibly TRBD1 for D (6 bases). This CDR3 is 15 amino acids long. The germline V and J ends were trimmed by 6 bases and 1 base, with 15 bases remaining between them. Looked up from germline, CDR1 is LNHDA and CDR2 is SQIVND (reference sequence). The CDR3 sequence is CASSPYREGNTEAFF. As DNA, the CDR3 is TGTGCCAGTAGCCCTTACAGGGAGGGGAACACTGAAGCTTTCTTT.